This TCR beta chain was observed in a study of identical twins. Points from the study as a whole: Excess low generation probability was seen in twin-shared out-of-frame alpha sequences. With beta out-of-frame sequences, excess sharing by twins was weaker.

TCRdb analysed the 5' RACE reads with MiXCR anew, one entry per CDR3 protein. The table has a few hundred thousand distinct CDR3 sequences, around 8.8% seen once; the top ten hold 3% to 3.5%. There are many counts of this clonotype. Its antigen is undetermined. Germline lookup yields CDR1 SQVTM and CDR2 ANQGSEA. CDR3 length equals 13 residues. V dropped 6 bases and J dropped 2; count of bases not matched to a gene: 5. There were only healthy Caucasians among the donors. The same sample was also studied in work on yellow fever vaccine responses in identical twins. This second study notes: Twins reportedly had a vaccine T cell response that seemed partly convergent, partly personalized.

The chain combines TRBV29-1 with TRBJ2-7, with 9 bases that match TRBD2. The source material was CD8+ T cells sorted from blood. This receptor was taken from a woman aged 18 to 35 in good health. CDR3 DNA sequence: TGCAGCGTCGAGCGGGAGGATGCCTACGAGCAGTACTTC. Translating it yields CSVEREDAYEQYF.